These 27 T cell receptor beta chains were all obtained from the same sample, sequenced in a study of T cells in Graves' hyperthyroidism and ophthalmopathy. Amplification yielded TCR beta CDR3 regions, with RNA transcripts as the source. Using the HTBI primer set, a first-round RT-PCR was run on the TCR CDR3. MiXCR was run by TCRdb on the multiplex PCR reads, yielding one entry per CDR3 protein. The sample holds approximately 610,000 distinct CDR3 sequences; 14% to 15% are singletons and the top ten take about 4%. Sequencing was performed on blood. These receptors all come from a woman aged 40 to 50 with Graves' ophthalmopathy.

About this clonotype: A single base separates this from a much larger clone, so it may be a read error. This chain connects TRBV27 to TRBJ2-3; TRBD2 is a possible D gene (5 bases). The V gene's germline CDR1 is MNHEY and CDR2 SMNVEV (reference sequence). The CDR3 contains 16 residues. The CDR3 coding sequence is TGTGCCGGCAGTTTCGTCACTAGTCGAGCGGAAGATACGCAGTATTTT. This sequence encodes CAGSFVTSRAEDTQYF.

V gene TRBV28 combines with J gene TRBJ1-5; no clear D gene. The CDR3 has 15 amino acids. CDR1 MDHEN and CDR2 SYDVKM come from the germline V gene. V was trimmed by 10 bases and J by 5 bases, leaving 21 bases between them. CDR3 DNA: TGTGCCACCATAAATGAACATAGGACGGATCAGCCCCAGCATTTT. It codes for CATINEHRTDQPQHF. The entire variable domain, with the rest obtained from reference TRBV28 and TRBJ1-5, is as follows: DVKVTQSSRYLVKRTGEKVFLECVQDMDHENMFWYRQDPGLGLRLIYFSYDVKMKEKGDIPEGYSVSREKKERFSLILESASTNQTSMYLCATINEHRTDQPQHFGDGTRLSIL.

This clonotype has ten or more counts. V gene TRBV5-1 combines with J gene TRBJ1-1; perhaps TRBD1 as D (6 bases). Trimming cost V 2 bases and J 4 bases, with 12 bases left between them. The CDR3 is made up of 14 amino acids. Germline CDR1 SGHRS, CDR2 YFSETQ. The DNA for the CDR3 is TGCGCCAGCAGCTTTACAGGGTTGGTCACTGAAGCTTTCTTT. Translation: CASSFTGLVTEAFF.

There are many counts of this clonotype. V usage is TRBV6-5 and J usage is TRBJ2-5; possibly TRBD1 or TRBD2 for D (5 bases each). The germline V gene encodes CDR1 MNHEY and CDR2 SVGAGI. Trimming cost V 2 bases and J 5 bases, with 6 bases left between them. The CDR3 runs 12 residues. CDR3 sequence (DNA): TGTGCCAGCAGTTACCGGGGCGAGACCCAGTACTTC. This codes for CASSYRGETQYF.

This clonotype was observed many times. The chain carries TRBV6-1 and TRBJ2-5; a weak D match, TRBD1 (6 bases). The V end lost 8 bases, the J end lost 4 bases, and 20 bases lay between the germline ends. Germline values: CDR1 MNHNS, CDR2 SASEGT. The CDR3 is 15 residues long. The CDR3 loop is CASSLNRVRGETQYF. CDR3 nucleotides: TGTGCCAGCTCCTTGAACAGGGTACGGGGAGAGACCCAGTACTTC.

This clonotype was recorded many times. The rearrangement uses TRBV7-8 and TRBJ1-2; the D gene is possibly TRBD1 (5 bases). This CDR3 contains 15 residues. CDR1 and CDR2 from the germline V gene are SGHVS and FQNEAQ. V was cut by 1 base and J by 6 bases, with 15 bases left in between. CDR3 bases: TGTGCCAGCAGCTTAGGGGCCAGGGTGTCAGATGGCTACACCTTC. It translates to CASSLGARVSDGYTF. The full variable domain, its missing parts supplied by reference TRBV7-8 and TRBJ1-2, is GAGVSQSPRYKVAKRGQDVALRCDPISGHVSLFWYQQALGQGPEFLTYFQNEAQLDKSGLPSDRFFAERPEGSVSTLKIQRTQQEDSAVYLCASSLGARVSDGYTFGSGTRLTVV.

This clonotype was seen at least ten times. The chain uses TRBV20-1 and TRBJ2-4; possibly TRBD2 for D (6 bases). The V gene lost 5 bases and the J gene lost 11 bases, with 13 bases spanning the gap. The CDR3 loop spans 11 amino acids. Germline loops: CDR1 DFQATT, CDR2 SNEGSKA (reference sequence). CDR3 protein: CSAPVGGFQYF. In DNA, the CDR3 is TGCAGTGCTCCTGTCGGAGGGTTTCAGTACTTC.

In this sample, this clonotype turned up many times. The V call is TRBV12-3 or TRBV12-4, the J call TRBJ2-7; 12 bases are a match to TRBD2. CDR3 length: 15 amino acids. V lost 2 bases, J lost 6 bases, and 5 bases stayed unmatched. The CDR3 DNA follows: TGTGCCAGCAGTTTATCTAGCGGGAGGGGTGGCGAGCAGTACTTC. Amino acids: CASSLSSGRGGEQYF.

The chain is built from TRBV11-2 and TRBJ1-3; the D is unclear. The CDR3 runs to 17 residues. Germline assignment: CDR1 SGHAT and CDR2 FQNNGV. The V and J ends lost 0 bases and 7 bases respectively, with 19 bases between them. CDR3 coding DNA: TGTGCCAGCAGCTTAGAACAAGGGATATTCTCGGGGAACACCATATATTTT. Translated: CASSLEQGIFSGNTIYF. Combining the CDR3 with reference TRBV11-2 and TRBJ1-3 gives the whole variable domain EAGVAQSPRYKIIEKRQSVAFWCNPISGHATLYWYQQILGQGPKLLIQFQNNGVVDDSQLPKDRFSAERLKGVDSTLKIQPAKLEDSAVYLCASSLEQGIFSGNTIYFGEGSWLTVV.

This clonotype occurred many times. V usage is TRBV28 and J usage is TRBJ2-6, with no clear D. The CDR3 has 15 residues. Between the trimmed V and J ends, which lost 2 bases and 1 base, there was a span of 6 bases. Looked up from germline, CDR1 is MDHEN and CDR2 is SYDVKM. CDR3 region: CASSLAASGANVLTF. The CDR3 region has the DNA TGTGCCAGCAGTTTAGCAGCATCTGGGGCCAACGTCCTGACTTTC.

As concerns this clonotype: This sequence may be a read error, since a much larger clone differs from it by one base. This chain joins TRBV6-5 and TRBJ2-5; D uncertain. Germline V gene lookup returns CDR1 MNHEY and CDR2 SVGAGI. This CDR3 has 13 residues. The CDR3 spells CAGSNWQQETQYF. The CDR3 nucleotides read TGTGCCGGCAGTAACTGGCAGCAAGAGACCCAGTACTTC.

This clonotype appeared many times. This sequence joins TRBV20-1 and TRBJ2-7; 8 bases match TRBD2. V gave up 7 bases and J gave up 4 bases; unmatched junction bases: 12. In germline, CDR1 is DFQATT, CDR2 SNEGSKA (reference sequence). The length of the CDR3 is 14 residues. This CDR3 is CSVGAGGVGYEQYF. CDR3 nucleotides: TGCAGTGTGGGGGCGGGAGGAGTGGGATACGAGCAGTACTTC.

This clonotype was seen a handful of times. The J gene is TRBJ1-5, the V gene TRBV12-3 or TRBV12-4; D not certain. The CDR3 extends over 13 amino acids. Trimming cost V 7 bases and J 5 bases, with 12 bases left between them. CDR3 DNA sequence: TGTGCCAGCACTTGGGTGGGAGATCAGCCCCAGCATTTT. Encoded protein: CASTWVGDQPQHF.

This clonotype was detected ten times or more. The rearrangement joins TRBV14 to TRBJ1-1; TRBD1 matches at 10 bases. Germline assignment: CDR1 SGHDN and CDR2 FVKESK. There are 13 residues in the CDR3. J gave up 3 bases and V 9 bases, and 4 bases lay outside the gene matches. The CDR3 sequence: CASRDRGYTEAFF. As DNA, the CDR3 is TGTGCCAGTCGGGACAGGGGATACACTGAAGCTTTCTTT.

This clonotype came up many times. The chain is built from TRBV7-3 and TRBJ2-7; D is ambiguous. The CDR3 sequence is 13 residues long. V shed 5 bases and J shed 4 bases, with 12 bases lying between them. Germline lookup yields CDR1 SGHTA and CDR2 FQGTGA. The CDR3 nucleotides read TGTGCCAGCAGCCTCGGGTCGGAATACGAGCAGTACTTC. This encodes CASSLGSEYEQYF.

The chain combines TRBV11-2 with TRBJ1-3, with D uncertain. The CDR3 sequence is 14 residues long. Trimming shortened V by 5 bases and J by 0 bases, and 8 bases separated the two germline ends. Germline CDR1 SGHAT, CDR2 FQNNGV. The CDR3 region is CASSLNPSGNTIYF. The CDR3 DNA sequence: TGTGCCAGCAGCCTTAACCCCTCTGGAAACACCATATATTTT.

This clonotype has ten or more counts. Written as DNA, the CDR3 is TGCGCCAGCAGCTTGGAGGGGACAGGGGAAACCATATATTTT. Amino acids: CASSLEGTGETIYF. The rearrangement links TRBV5-1 to TRBJ1-3; TRBD1 aligns across 10 bases. Germline loops: CDR1 SGHRS, CDR2 YFSETQ. The CDR3 spans 14 residues. V lost 0 bases, J lost 10 bases, and 4 bases stayed unmatched.

The V gene is TRBV29-1, the J gene TRBJ1-1, with a tentative D call TRBD1 (5 bases). Trimming took 5 bases from V and 7 from J, leaving 8 bases between them. This CDR3 has 10 amino acids. The germline CDR1 and CDR2 sequences are SQVTM and ANQGSEA. CDR3 in amino acids: CSVTTVEAFF. CDR3 coding DNA: TGCAGCGTTACGACAGTTGAAGCTTTCTTT.

The sample holds many counts of this clonotype. V usage is TRBV19 and J usage is TRBJ1-1; 8 positions agree with TRBD1. The CDR3 is 15 amino acids. CDR1 is LNHDA and CDR2 is SQIVND in the germline V gene (reference sequence). V was pared by 7 bases and J by 1 base, with 8 bases of the junction left unmatched. CDR3 sequence reads: CASTWQGAGNTEAFF. For the CDR3, the DNA is TGTGCCAGTACCTGGCAGGGGGCTGGGAACACTGAAGCTTTCTTT.

This sequence joins TRBV6-2 or TRBV6-3 and TRBJ1-1; tentative D call: TRBD1 (6 bases). CDR1 and CDR2 (germline): MNHEY, SVGEGT. The CDR3 runs 16 residues. V was pared by 2 bases and J by 2 bases, with 15 bases between. The CDR3 coding sequence is TGTGCCAGCAGTTACGCGATTTGGACAGCTAACACTGAAGCTTTCTTT. It is translated as CASSYAIWTANTEAFF.

Many counts were recorded for this clonotype. This CDR3 reads CASSLQGAGYTF. The CDR3 DNA reads TGTGCCAGCAGCTTACAGGGCGCTGGCTACACCTTC. The chain recombines TRBV12-3 or TRBV12-4 with TRBJ1-2, with a tentative D call TRBD1 (6 bases). CDR3 length: 12 residues. Between the trimmed V and J ends, which lost 6 bases and 7 bases, there was a span of 12 bases.

This clonotype was detected many times. V is TRBV28 and J is TRBJ2-7, with 7 bases fitting TRBD2. CDR3 size: 14 residues. In germline, CDR1 is MDHEN, CDR2 SYDVKM. V gave up 5 bases and J gave up 5 bases; unmatched junction bases: 9. CDR3 sequence (DNA): TGTGCCAGCAGTGGGGGAGGGCCGAGGGACGAGCAGTACTTC. This sequence encodes CASSGGGPRDEQYF.

In nucleotides, the CDR3 is TGTGCCAGCTCACAAACCGGGACTCCCCTCGCGGAGCTGTTTTTT. Amino acids: CASSQTGTPLAELFF. The chain joins TRBV18 to TRBJ2-2, with D perhaps TRBD2 (6 bases). V lost 4 bases and J 10 bases, leaving 19 bases between the germline ends. Germline CDR1 is KGHSH and CDR2 is LQKENI. The CDR3 totals 15 residues.

The sample holds many counts of this clonotype. The gene calls are TRBV5-1 and TRBJ1-1; D remains ambiguous. The V gene's germline CDR1 is SGHRS and CDR2 YFSETQ. Trimming pared 2 bases from V and 6 bases from J, leaving 11 bases between. The CDR3 sequence is 13 residues long. In nucleotides, the CDR3 is TGCGCCAGCAGCTTAAGGGAGGACGCTGAAGCTTTCTTT. It yields the protein CASSLREDAEAFF.

This clonotype was observed many times. This chain links TRBV28 with TRBJ2-7, with D tentatively TRBD1 (5 bases). This CDR3 comprises 14 residues. Trimming cost V 8 bases and J 0 bases, with 14 bases left between them. CDR1 is MDHEN, CDR2 SYDVKM, per germline. The CDR3 loop is CASAGAQSSYEQYF. The CDR3 DNA reads TGTGCCAGCGCTGGGGCCCAGAGCTCCTACGAGCAGTACTTC.

Ten or more counts support this clonotype. V usage is TRBV10-3 and J usage is TRBJ1-1; 9 bases are a match to TRBD1. CDR3 length equals 18 residues. The V gene end was trimmed by 0 bases and the J gene end by 5 bases; junction bases not matched to a gene: 13. The germline CDR1 and CDR2 sequences are ENHRY and SYGVKD. Here the CDR3 reads CAISESPTQGQGETEAFF. The DNA of the CDR3 is TGTGCCATCAGTGAGTCCCCGACCCAGGGACAGGGAGAAACTGAAGCTTTCTTT.

This clonotype was seen many times. CDR3 nucleotides: TGTGCCAGCAGTGGGACTAGCGGGAGGGCGGAGGAGACCCAGTACTTC. This codes for CASSGTSGRAEETQYF. The rearrangement links TRBV28 to TRBJ2-5; the match to TRBD2 covers 16 bases. The CDR3 contains 16 residues. Germline CDR1 reads MDHEN; CDR2 reads SYDVKM. V trimming: 5 bases; J trimming: 5 bases; junction bases outside the gene matches: 5.